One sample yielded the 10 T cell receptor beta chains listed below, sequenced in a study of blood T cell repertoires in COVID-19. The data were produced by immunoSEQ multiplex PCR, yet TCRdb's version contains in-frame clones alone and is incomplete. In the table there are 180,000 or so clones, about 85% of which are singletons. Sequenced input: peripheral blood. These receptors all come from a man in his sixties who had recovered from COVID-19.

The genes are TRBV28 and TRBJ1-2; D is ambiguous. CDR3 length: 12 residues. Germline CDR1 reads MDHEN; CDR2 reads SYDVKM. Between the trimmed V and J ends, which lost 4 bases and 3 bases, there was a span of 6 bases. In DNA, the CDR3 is TGTGCCAGCAGTTATACAGACTATGGCTACACCTTC. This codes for CASSYTDYGYTF.

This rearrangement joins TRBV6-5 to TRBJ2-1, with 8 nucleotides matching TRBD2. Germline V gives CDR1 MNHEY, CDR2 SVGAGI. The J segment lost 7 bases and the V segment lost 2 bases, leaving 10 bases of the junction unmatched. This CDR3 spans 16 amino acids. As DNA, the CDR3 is TGTGCCAGCAGTTACGCCGGGACTAGTTTCAAGAATGAGCAGTTCTTC. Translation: CASSYAGTSFKNEQFF.

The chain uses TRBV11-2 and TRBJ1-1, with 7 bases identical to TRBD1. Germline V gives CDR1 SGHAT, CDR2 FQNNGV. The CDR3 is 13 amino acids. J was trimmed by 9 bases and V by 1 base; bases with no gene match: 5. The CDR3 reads CASSLGQGGQAFF. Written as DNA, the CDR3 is TGTGCCAGCAGCTTAGGACAGGGCGGGCAAGCTTTCTTT.

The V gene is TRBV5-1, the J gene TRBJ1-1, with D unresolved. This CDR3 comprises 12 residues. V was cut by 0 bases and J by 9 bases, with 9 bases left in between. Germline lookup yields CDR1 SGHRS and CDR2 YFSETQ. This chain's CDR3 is CASSLGPDKAFF. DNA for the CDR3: TGCGCCAGCAGCTTGGGGCCAGATAAAGCTTTCTTT.

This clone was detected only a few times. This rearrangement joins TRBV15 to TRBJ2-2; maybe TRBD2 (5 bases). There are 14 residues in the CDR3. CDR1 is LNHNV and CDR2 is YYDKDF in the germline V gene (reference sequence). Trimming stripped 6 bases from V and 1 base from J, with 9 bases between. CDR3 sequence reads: CATRTRENTGELFF. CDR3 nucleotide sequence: TGTGCCACCAGAACCCGGGAGAACACCGGGGAGCTGTTTTTT. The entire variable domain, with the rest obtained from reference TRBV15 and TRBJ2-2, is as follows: DAMVIQNPRYQVTQFGKPVTLSCSQTLNHNVMYWYQQKSSQAPKLLFHYYDKDFNNEADTPDNFQSRRPNTSFCFLDIRSPGLGDTAMYLCATRTRENTGELFFGEGSRLTVL.

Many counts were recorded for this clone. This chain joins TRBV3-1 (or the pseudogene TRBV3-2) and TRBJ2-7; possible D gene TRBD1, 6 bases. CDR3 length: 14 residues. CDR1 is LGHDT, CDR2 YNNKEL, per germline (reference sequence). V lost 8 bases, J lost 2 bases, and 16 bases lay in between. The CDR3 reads CASLGGKTTYEQYF. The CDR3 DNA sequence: TGTGCCAGCCTAGGGGGAAAGACAACCTACGAGCAGTACTTC.

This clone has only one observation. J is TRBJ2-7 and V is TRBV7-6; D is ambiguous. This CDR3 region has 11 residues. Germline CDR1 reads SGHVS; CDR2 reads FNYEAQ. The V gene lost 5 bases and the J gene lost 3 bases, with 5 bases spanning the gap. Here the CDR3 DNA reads TGTGCCAGCAGCGCGGTCTACGAGCAGTACTTC. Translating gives CASSAVYEQYF.

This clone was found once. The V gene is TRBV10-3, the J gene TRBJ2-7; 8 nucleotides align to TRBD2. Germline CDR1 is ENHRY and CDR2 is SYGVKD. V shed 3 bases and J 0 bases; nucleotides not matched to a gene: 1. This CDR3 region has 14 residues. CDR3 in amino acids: CAISDRGGSYEQYF. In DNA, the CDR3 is TGTGCCATCAGTGACCGGGGGGGCTCCTACGAGCAGTACTTC.

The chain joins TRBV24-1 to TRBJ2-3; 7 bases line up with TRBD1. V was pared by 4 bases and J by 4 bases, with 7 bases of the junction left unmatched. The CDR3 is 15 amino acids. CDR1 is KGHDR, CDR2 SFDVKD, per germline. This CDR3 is CATSDHTGAADTQYF. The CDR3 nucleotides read TGTGCCACCAGTGACCATACAGGGGCGGCAGATACGCAGTATTTT.

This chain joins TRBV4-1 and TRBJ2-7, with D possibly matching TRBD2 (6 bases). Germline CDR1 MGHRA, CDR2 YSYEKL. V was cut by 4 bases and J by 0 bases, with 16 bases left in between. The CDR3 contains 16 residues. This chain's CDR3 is CASSLDGGTSSYEQYF. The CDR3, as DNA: TGCGCCAGCAGCCTCGACGGGGGAACAAGCTCCTACGAGCAGTACTTC.